The count of the clone carrying this T cell receptor beta chain is one. Its antigen remains unidentified. The CDR3 consists of 16 residues. Trimming shortened V by 6 bases and J by 0 bases, and 14 bases separated the two germline ends. The germline V gene encodes CDR1 SNHLY and CDR2 FYNNEI. The source of the sample is a study of T cell clonotyping in hematopoietic cell transplantation. Recipients were bled about 28 days pretransplant and at posttransplant days 30, 100, 180. General observations from the study: Pathologically expanded recipient clonotypes increased progressively from day 30 to day 180 as diversity fell. Broader posttransplant TCR repertoire diversity was predicted by graft donor and pretransplant recipient Inverse Simpson Index values. At the given depth, recipient repertoires were over 95% de novo clonotypes.

Measured with immunoSEQ multiplex PCR; TCRdb has only the in-frame clones, and not every one. The sample holds about 17,000 clones, around 85% seen once. This chain uses TRBV2 with TRBJ2-2; D may match TRBD1 or TRBD2 (6 bases each). The sample here was PBMCs, taken 100 days after allogeneic stem cell transplant. This sequence was found in a male patient aged 60 to 75 who had an allogeneic stem cell transplant from a related donor, so the T cells may come from the graft donor. Some clones in this sample may be carry-over from other donors' samples. CDR3 protein: CASSPLGGTNTGELFF. The DNA of the CDR3 is TGTGCCAGCAGCCCCCTAGGGGGGACGAACACCGGGGAGCTGTTTTTT.